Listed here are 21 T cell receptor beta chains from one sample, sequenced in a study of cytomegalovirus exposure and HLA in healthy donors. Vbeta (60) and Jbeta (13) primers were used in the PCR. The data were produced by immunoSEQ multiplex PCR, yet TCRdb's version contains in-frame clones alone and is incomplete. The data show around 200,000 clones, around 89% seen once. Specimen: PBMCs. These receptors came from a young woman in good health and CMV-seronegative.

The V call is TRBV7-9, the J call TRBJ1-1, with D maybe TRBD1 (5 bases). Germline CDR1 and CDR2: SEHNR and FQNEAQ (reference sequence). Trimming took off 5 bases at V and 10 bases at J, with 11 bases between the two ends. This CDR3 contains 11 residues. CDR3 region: CASSTGVLAFF. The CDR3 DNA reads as TGTGCCAGCAGCACGGGGGTCCTAGCTTTCTTT.

Here the CDR3 reads CASSRGTRRSNQPQHF. CDR3 in DNA: TGTGCCAGCAGTCGAGGGACTCGGAGGAGCAATCAGCCCCAGCATTTT. This chain uses TRBV6-6 with TRBJ1-5; D is perhaps TRBD1 (5 bases). The germline CDR1 and CDR2 sequences are MNHNY and SVGAGI (reference sequence). Deletions cut 5 bases from V and 1 base from J, with 15 bases between. The CDR3 totals 16 residues.

The CDR3 region has the DNA TGTGCCAGCAGCCCCGACAGAGTACCGAACTATGGCTACACCTTC. Encoded protein: CASSPDRVPNYGYTF. The chain joins TRBV5-4 to TRBJ1-2, with D possibly TRBD1 on 5 matching bases. CDR3 size: 15 residues. The V end lost 4 bases, the J end lost 2 bases, and 15 bases lay between the germline ends. Germline-derived CDR1 and CDR2 are SGHNT and YYREEE (reference sequence).

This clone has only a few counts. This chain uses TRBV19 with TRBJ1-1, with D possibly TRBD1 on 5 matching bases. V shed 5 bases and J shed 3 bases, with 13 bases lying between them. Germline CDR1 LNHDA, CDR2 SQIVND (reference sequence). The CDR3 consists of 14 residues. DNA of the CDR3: TGTGCCAGTAGTGTGACAGTTATGGACACTGAAGCTTTCTTT. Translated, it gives CASSVTVMDTEAFF.

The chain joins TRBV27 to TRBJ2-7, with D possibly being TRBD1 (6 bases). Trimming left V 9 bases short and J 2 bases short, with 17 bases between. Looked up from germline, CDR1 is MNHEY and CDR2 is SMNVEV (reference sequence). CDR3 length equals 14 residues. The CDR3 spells CASPSGHLTYEQYF. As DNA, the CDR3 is TGTGCCAGTCCCTCGGGACACCTAACCTACGAGCAGTACTTC.

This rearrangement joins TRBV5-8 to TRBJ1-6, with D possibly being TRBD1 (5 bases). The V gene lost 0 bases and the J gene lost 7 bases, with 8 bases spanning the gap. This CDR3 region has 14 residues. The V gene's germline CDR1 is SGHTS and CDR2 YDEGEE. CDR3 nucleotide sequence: TGTGCCAGCAGCTTGGTCGGGGGGAATTCACCCCTCCACTTT. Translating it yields CASSLVGGNSPLHF.

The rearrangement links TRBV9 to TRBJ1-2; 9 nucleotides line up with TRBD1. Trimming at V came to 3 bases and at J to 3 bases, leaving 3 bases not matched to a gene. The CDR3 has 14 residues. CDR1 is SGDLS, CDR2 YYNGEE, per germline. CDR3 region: CASSATGGHYGYTF. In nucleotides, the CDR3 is TGTGCCAGCAGCGCAACAGGGGGCCACTATGGCTACACCTTC.

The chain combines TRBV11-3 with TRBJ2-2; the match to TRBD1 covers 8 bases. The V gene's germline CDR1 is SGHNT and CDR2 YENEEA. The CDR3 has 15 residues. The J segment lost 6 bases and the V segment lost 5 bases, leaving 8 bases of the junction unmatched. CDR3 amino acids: CASSLRQGWSGELFF. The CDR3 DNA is TGTGCCAGCAGCCTTAGACAGGGGTGGTCCGGGGAGCTGTTTTTT.

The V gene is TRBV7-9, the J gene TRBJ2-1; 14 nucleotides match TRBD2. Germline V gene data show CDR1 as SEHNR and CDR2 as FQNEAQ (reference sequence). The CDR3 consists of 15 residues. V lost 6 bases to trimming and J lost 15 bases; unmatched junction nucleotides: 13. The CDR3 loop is CASRRLAGGDTVRFF. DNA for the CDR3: TGTGCCAGCAGGCGACTAGCGGGGGGGGATACAGTTCGGTTCTTC.

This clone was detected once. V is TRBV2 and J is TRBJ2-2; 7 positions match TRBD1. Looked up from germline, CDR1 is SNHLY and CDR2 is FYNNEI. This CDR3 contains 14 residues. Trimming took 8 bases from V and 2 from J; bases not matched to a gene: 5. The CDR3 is CASVRGPNTGELFF. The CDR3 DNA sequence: TGTGCCAGCGTAAGGGGGCCTAACACCGGGGAGCTGTTTTTT.

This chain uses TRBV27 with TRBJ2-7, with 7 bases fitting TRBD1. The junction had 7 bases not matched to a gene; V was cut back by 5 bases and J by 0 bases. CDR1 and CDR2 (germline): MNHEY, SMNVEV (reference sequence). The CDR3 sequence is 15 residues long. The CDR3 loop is CASSITGVFSYEQYF. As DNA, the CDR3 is TGTGCCAGCAGTATCACAGGGGTGTTCTCCTACGAGCAGTACTTC.

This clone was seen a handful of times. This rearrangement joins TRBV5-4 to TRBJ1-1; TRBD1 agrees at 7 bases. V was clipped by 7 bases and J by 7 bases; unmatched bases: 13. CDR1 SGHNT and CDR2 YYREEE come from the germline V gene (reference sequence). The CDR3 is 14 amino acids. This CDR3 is CASGQGERAGEAFF. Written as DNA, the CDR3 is TGTGCCAGCGGGCAGGGGGAACGGGCCGGTGAAGCTTTCTTT. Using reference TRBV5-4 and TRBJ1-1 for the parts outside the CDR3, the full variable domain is ETGVTQSPTHLIKTRGQQVTLRCSSQSGHNTVSWYQQALGQGPQFIFQYYREEENGRGNFPPRFSGLQFPNYSSELNVNALELDDSALYLCASGQGERAGEAFFGQGTRLTVV.

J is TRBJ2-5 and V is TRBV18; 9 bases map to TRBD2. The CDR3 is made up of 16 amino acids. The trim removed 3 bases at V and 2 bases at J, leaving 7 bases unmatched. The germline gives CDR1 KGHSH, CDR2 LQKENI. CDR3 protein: CASSPGSRGGQETQYF. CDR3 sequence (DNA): TGTGCCAGCTCACCGGGCTCGCGGGGGGGGCAAGAGACCCAGTACTTC. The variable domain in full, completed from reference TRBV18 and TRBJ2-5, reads NAGVMQNPRHLVRRRGQEARLRCSPMKGHSHVYWYRQLPEEGLKFMVYLQKENIIDESGMPKERFSAEFPKEGPSILRIQQVVRGDSAAYFCASSPGSRGGQETQYFGPGTRLLVL.

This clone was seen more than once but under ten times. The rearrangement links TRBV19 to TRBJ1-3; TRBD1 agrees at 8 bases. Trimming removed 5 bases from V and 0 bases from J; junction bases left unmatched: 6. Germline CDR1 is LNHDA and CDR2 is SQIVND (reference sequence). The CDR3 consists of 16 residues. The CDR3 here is CASSDRGLSSGNTIYF. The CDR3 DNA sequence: TGTGCCAGTAGTGACAGGGGTTTAAGCTCTGGAAACACCATATATTTT. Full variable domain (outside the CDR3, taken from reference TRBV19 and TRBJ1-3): DGGITQSPKYLFRKEGQNVTLSCEQNLNHDAMYWYRQDPGQGLRLIYYSQIVNDFQKGDIAEGYSVSREKKESFPLTVTSAQKNPTAFYLCASSDRGLSSGNTIYFGEGSWLTVV.

The chain's CDR3 is CASSLRTGGGFNEQFF. The DNA for the CDR3 is TGCGCCAGCAGCCTCCGGACAGGGGGCGGTTTTAATGAGCAGTTCTTC. The chain couples TRBV5-1 to TRBJ2-1; TRBD1 matches 11 bases. The germline CDR1 and CDR2 sequences are SGHRS and YFSETQ. This CDR3 contains 16 residues. Germline trimming cut 4 bases from V and 7 bases from J; bases unmatched to any gene: 10.

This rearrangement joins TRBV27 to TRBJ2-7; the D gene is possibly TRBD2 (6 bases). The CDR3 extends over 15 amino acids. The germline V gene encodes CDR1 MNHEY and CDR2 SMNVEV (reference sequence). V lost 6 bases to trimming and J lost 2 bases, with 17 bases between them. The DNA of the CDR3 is TGTGCCAGCAGGACTTCTTTAGGGGAGGCCTACGAGCAGTACTTC. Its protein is CASRTSLGEAYEQYF.

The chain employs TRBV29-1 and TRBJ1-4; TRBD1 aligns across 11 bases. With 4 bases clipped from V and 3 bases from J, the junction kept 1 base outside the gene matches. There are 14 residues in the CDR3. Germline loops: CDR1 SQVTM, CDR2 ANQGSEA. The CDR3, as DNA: TGCAGCGTTGGGGGACAGGGGGCTAATGAAAAACTGTTTTTT. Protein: CSVGGQGANEKLFF.

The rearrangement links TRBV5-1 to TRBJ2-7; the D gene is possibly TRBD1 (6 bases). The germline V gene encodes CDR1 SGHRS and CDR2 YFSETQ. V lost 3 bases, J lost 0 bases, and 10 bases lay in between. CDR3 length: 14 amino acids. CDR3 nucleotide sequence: TGCGCCAGCAGCTCCTGGACAGACTCCTACGAGCAGTACTTC. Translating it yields CASSSWTDSYEQYF.

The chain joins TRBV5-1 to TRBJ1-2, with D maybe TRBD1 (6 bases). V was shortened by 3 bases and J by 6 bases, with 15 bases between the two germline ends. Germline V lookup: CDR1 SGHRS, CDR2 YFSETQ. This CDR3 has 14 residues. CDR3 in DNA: TGCGCCAGCAGCTCAGGGGAGGGGGTGAATGGCTACACCTTC. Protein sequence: CASSSGEGVNGYTF.

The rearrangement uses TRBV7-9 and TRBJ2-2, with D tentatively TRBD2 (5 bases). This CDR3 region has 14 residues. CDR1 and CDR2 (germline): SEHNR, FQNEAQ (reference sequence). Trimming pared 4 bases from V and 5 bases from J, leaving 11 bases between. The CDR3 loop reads CASSSERGTGELFF. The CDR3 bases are TGTGCCAGCAGCTCCGAACGGGGTACCGGGGAGCTGTTTTTT.

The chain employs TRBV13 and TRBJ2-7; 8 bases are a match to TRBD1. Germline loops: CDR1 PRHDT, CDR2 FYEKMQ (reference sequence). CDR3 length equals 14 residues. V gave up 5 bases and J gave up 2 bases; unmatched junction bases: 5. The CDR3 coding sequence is TGTGCCAGCAGCGGTCCGGGACAGGCCTACGAGCAGTACTTC. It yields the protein CASSGPGQAYEQYF.